This T cell receptor beta chain stems from a study of blood T cell repertoires in COVID-19 (dated by TCRdb to between 2020 and 2021). Describing the broader study: Collaborator samples came from the United States, Italy and Spain and covered acute and convalescent phases of COVID-19. The prospective study material was composed of cDNA or gDNA derived from T cells, B-cell-depleted T cells, or PBMCs. The dataset comprised deeply sampled blood TCRbeta repertoires from subjects exposed to, actively infected with, or recovered from COVID-19. A freely available public database, intended as a resource for researchers studying the immune response to SARS-CoV-2, is where the repertoires were released. Samples came from the ongoing ImmuneRACE study (first 160 participants) plus 1,254 subjects from 6 global collaborators. Nearly every sample came with metadata listing a de-identified subject ID, COVID-19 status, age in years and sex. Where available, HLA class I and class II types were obtained from metadata supplied by the sample provider rather than from assay-based typing. The paper as a whole reports these results and caveats: The quantity of clinical and demographic metadata differed by source and by participant and was supplied without curation.

With regard to this clone: This receptor's antigen is unknown. No base quality information exists; no much larger clone differs at one position.

The immunoSEQ Assay, a bias-controlled multiplex PCR, was used to amplify TCRbeta CDR3 regions from genomic DNA. The study's processing was this. The number of nucleated cells in each sample was estimated by amplification of reference gene primers within the assay. Sequence reads were collapsed and filtered to measure the absolute abundance of every unique TCRbeta CDR3 rearrangement. For each sample, productive Simpson clonality was calculated as the square root of Simpson's diversity index across productive rearrangements. TCRdb mirrors the immuneACCESS table, restricted to in-frame sequences. Some clones are absent from its copies; in checked studies, under half trace to an unresolved V gene, and the reason for the others is unknown. Clone size and the V and J calls come from that table; the DNA yielded D and trimming. This sample comprises 140,000 to 150,000 clones, roughly 86% of them detected only once. The ten largest make up 2% to 2.5% of the sample.

The CDR3 numbers 16 residues from cysteine through phenylalanine. Just CDR3 DNA is preserved here, 48 bases in frame from base 1. The germline V gene (reference sequence) specifies GTSNPN as CDR1 and SVGIG as CDR2. V and J are trimmed by 1 base and 4 bases, and the gene matches miss 9 bases of the junction. Whole blood was collected in K2EDTA tubes by collaborating institutions according to the institutions' own protocols. For TCRbeta analysis, collaborator samples were shipped as frozen whole blood, as isolated PBMCs, or as DNA extracted from either sample type. The TCR sequence derives from a human donor in a cohort sampled during active COVID-19. Sequenced: peripheral blood. In this chain, TRBV30 is recombined with TRBJ1-2; 10 middle bases align to TRBD1. The encoded CDR3 is CAWSENWDRGFYGYTF. The sequenced DNA is TGTGCCTGGAGTGAGAACTGGGACAGGGGATTCTATGGCTACACCTTC.